The rows below give T cell receptor beta chains drawn from one sample of a study of cytomegalovirus exposure and HLA in healthy donors. TCRdb keeps only in-frame clones here, not all; method: immunoSEQ multiplex PCR. Of approximately 120,000 clones detected, 83% appear once; the ten largest clones hold around 3.5%. The specimen was PBMCs. The receptor set was obtained from a woman aged 40-49 years in good health and CMV-seropositive. The CDR3 runs from the conserved cysteine through the conserved F or W. The D gene is left open where the match is weak. Size values are once, few and many counts, or a class for expanded clones, and some rows have none.

D,size,J,V,CDR3,DNA
.,.,TRBJ2-3,TRBV19,CASCGLAGTDTQYF,TGTGCCAGTTGTGGGCTAGCAGGCACAGATACGCAGTATTTT
.,.,TRBJ2-7,TRBV5-4,CASSLQSYEQYF,TGTGCCAGCAGCTTACAGAGCTACGAGCAGTACTTC
.,.,TRBJ1-1,TRBV28,CASSLYPRQGGMNTEAFF,TGTGCCAGCAGTTTATATCCTCGGCAGGGAGGAATGAACACTGAAGCTTTCTTT
.,.,TRBJ1-3,TRBV9,CASSVYWRTESVSGNTIYF,TGTGCCAGCAGCGTGTACTGGAGGACAGAATCCGTCTCTGGAAACACCATATATTTT
.,few,TRBJ2-1,TRBV7-9,CASSLPGLSSYNEQFF,TGTGCCAGCAGCTTACCGGGACTGAGCTCCTACAATGAGCAGTTCTTC
TRBD2,once,TRBJ2-7,TRBV15,CATSRGASGSSYEQYF,TGTGCCACCAGCCGTGGAGCTAGCGGGAGTTCCTACGAGCAGTACTTC
.,.,TRBJ2-5,TRBV14,CASSLGVETQYF,TGTGCCAGCAGCCTAGGGGTAGAGACCCAGTACTTC
.,.,TRBJ1-1,TRBV12-2,CAQRWGAEAFF,TGTGCTCAACGGTGGGGCGCTGAAGCTTTCTTT
.,once,TRBJ1-1,TRBV13,CASSGRVMNTEAFF,TGTGCCAGCAGCGGCAGGGTGATGAACACTGAAGCTTTCTTT
TRBD2,.,TRBJ2-1,TRBV4-1,CASSHLVAGVGDEQFF,TGCGCCAGCAGCCATCTCGTAGCGGGAGTTGGGGATGAGCAGTTCTTC
TRBD1,few,TRBJ1-6,TRBV5-6,CASIAQGGSPLHF,TGTGCCAGCATCGCTCAGGGGGGTTCACCCCTCCACTTT
.,.,TRBJ2-3,TRBV9,CASSHYRQTLSTDTQYF,TGTGCCAGCAGCCACTACCGACAGACACTAAGCACAGATACGCAGTATTTT
TRBD1,.,TRBJ1-2,TRBV11-2,CASSSFRQGARYGYTF,TGTGCCAGCAGCTCCTTTAGACAGGGGGCGCGCTATGGCTACACCTTC
TRBD1,.,TRBJ2-7,TRBV28,CASSPADRVTYEQYF,TGTGCCAGCAGTCCCGCGGACAGGGTCACCTACGAGCAGTACTTC
.,.,TRBJ2-1,TRBV5-6,CASSFSRGYEQFF,TGTGCCAGCAGCTTCTCTCGGGGTTATGAGCAGTTCTTC
TRBD1,.,TRBJ1-4,TRBV4-3,CASSQDGGQGVNEKLFF,TGCGCCAGCAGCCAAGATGGGGGACAGGGGGTGAATGAAAAACTGTTTTTT
TRBD2,once,TRBJ2-1,TRBV29-1,CSVEGKLAGASSYNEQFF,TGCAGCGTTGAAGGGAAACTAGCGGGAGCGAGCTCCTACAATGAGCAGTTCTTC
TRBD1,.,TRBJ1-1,TRBV10-3,CAISELQGRLEAFF,TGTGCCATCAGTGAGTTACAGGGGCGGTTAGAAGCTTTCTTT